Described below is a single T cell receptor beta chain sequence and its context. The antigen remains undetermined. The data are from a study of blood T cells in healthy people across ages. Germline assignment: CDR1 LGHNA and CDR2 YNFKEQ. CDR3 length equals 17 residues. V shed 2 bases, J shed 2 bases, and the junction held 7 bases outside the gene matches. Then a second PCR, running roughly 7 to 11 cycles, was carried out with a sample-barcoded 5' primer and a J-beta primer mix. TCRdb re-analysed the 5' RACE reads in MiXCR, keeping a single row per CDR3 protein. This repertoire shows 850,000 to 1,000,000 distinct CDR3 sequences, roughly 48% found once; its top ten account for roughly 12%. Study results and caveats: Diversity figures based on one million T cells were deemed too low. While age rose, TCR beta diversity per million T cells dropped in a roughly linear way.

The receptor was derived from a man between 25 and 39 years old in good health. V usage is TRBV4-2 and J usage is TRBJ2-1, with 9 bases lining up with TRBD2. Material for sequencing was blood. The CDR3 nucleotides are TGTGCCAGCAGCCAAAATTGGCTAGCGGGGACCTACAATGAGCAGTTCTTC. Residues: CASSQNWLAGTYNEQFF.